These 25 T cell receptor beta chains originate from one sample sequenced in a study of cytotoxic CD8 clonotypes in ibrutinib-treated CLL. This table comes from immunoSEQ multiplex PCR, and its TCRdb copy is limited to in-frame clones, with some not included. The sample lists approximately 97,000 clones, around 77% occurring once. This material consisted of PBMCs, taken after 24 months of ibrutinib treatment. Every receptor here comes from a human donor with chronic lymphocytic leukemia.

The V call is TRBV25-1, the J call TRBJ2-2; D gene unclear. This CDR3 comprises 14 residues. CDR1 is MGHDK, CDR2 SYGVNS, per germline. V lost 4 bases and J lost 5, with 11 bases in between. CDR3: CASSALMGTGELFF. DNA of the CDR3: TGTGCCAGCAGTGCCCTCATGGGGACCGGGGAGCTGTTTTTT.

This chain's CDR3 is CASPLRPKATNEKLFF. The CDR3, as DNA: TGCGCCTCCCCCTTAAGGCCAAAGGCAACTAATGAAAAACTGTTTTTT. V usage is TRBV5-1 and J usage is TRBJ1-4; D is uncertain. Trimming cost V 10 bases and J 0 bases, with 19 bases left between them. The CDR3 is made up of 16 amino acids. Germline V CDR1 and CDR2: SGHRS, YFSETQ.

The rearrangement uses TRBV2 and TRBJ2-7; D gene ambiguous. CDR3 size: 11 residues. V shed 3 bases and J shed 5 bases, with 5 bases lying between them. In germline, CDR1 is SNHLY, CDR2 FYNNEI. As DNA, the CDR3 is TGTGCCAGCAGTGACGACCACGAGCAGTACTTC. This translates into CASSDDHEQYF.

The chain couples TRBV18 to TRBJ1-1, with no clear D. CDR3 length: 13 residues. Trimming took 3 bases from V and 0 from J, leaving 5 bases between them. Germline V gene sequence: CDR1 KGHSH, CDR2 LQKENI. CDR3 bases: TGTGCCAGCTCACCGGAGCTGAACACTGAAGCTTTCTTT. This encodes CASSPELNTEAFF.

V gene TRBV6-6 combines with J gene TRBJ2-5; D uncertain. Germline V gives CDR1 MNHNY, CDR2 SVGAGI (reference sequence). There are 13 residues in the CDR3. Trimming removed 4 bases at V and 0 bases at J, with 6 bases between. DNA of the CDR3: TGTGCCAGCAGTTCTCCGTACCAAGAGACCCAGTACTTC. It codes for CASSSPYQETQYF.

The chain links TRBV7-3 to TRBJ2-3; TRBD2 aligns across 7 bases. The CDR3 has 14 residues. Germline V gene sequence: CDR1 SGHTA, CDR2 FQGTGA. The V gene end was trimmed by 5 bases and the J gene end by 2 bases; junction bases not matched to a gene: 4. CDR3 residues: CASSRAGTTDTQYF. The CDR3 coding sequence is TGTGCCAGCAGCCGAGCGGGGACCACAGATACGCAGTATTTT.

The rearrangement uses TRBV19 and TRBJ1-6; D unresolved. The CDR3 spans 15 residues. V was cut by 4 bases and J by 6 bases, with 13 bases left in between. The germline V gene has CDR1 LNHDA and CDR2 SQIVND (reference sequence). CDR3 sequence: CASSRVTGFNSPLHF. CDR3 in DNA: TGTGCCAGTAGTAGGGTTACCGGGTTTAATTCACCCCTCCACTTT.

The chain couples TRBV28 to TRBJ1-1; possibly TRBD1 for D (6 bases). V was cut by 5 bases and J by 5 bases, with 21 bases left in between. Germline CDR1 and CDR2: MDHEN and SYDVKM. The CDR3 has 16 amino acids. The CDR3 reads CASSNGQMRVRTEAFF. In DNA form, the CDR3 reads TGTGCCAGCAGTAACGGACAGATGAGGGTGAGAACTGAAGCTTTCTTT.

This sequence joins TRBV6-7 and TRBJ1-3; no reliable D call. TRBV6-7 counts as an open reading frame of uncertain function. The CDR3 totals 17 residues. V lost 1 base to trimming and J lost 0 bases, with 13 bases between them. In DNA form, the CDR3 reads TGTGCCAGCAGTTACTACCGGACGGGAAACTCTGGAAACACCATATATTTT. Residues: CASSYYRTGNSGNTIYF.

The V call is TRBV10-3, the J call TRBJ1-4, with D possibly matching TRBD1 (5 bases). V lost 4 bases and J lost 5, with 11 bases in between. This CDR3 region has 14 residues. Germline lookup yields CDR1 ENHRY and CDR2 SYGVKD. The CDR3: CAISALAGNEKLFF. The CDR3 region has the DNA TGTGCCATCAGTGCCCTGGCAGGGAATGAAAAACTGTTTTTT.

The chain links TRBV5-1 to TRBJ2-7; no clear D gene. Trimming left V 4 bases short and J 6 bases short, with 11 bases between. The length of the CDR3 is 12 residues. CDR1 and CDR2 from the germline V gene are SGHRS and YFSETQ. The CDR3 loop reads CASSAVRAEQYF. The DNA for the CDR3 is TGCGCCAGCAGCGCGGTTCGGGCCGAGCAGTACTTC.

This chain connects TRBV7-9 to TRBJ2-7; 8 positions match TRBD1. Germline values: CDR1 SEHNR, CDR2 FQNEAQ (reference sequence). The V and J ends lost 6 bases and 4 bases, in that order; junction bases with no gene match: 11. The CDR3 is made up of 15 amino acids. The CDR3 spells CASRLGSGGTYEQYF. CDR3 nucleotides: TGTGCCAGCAGGTTGGGCTCAGGGGGCACGTACGAGCAGTACTTC.

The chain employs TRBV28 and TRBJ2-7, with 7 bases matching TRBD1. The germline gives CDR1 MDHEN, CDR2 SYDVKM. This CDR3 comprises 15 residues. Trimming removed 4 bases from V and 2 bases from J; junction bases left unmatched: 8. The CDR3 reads CASSSRGGRPYEQYF. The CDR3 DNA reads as TGTGCCAGCAGTTCTCGAGGGGGCAGGCCCTACGAGCAGTACTTC.

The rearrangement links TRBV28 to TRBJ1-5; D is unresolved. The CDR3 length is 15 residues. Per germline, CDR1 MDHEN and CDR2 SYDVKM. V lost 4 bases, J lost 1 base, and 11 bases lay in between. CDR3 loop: CASSYSLGSNQPQHF. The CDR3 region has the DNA TGTGCCAGCAGTTACTCGTTAGGGAGCAATCAGCCCCAGCATTTT.

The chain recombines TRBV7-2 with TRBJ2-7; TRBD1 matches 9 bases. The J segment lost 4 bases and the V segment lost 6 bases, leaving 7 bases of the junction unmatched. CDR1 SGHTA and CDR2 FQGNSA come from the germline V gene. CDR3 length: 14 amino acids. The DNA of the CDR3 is TGTGCCAGCAGGAGAACAGGGGGCAAATACGAGCAGTACTTC. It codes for CASRRTGGKYEQYF.

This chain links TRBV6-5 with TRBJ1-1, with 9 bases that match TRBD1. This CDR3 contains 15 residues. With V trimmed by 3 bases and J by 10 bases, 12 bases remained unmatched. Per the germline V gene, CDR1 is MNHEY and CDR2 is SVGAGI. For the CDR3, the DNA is TGTGCCAGCAGTTATTCCCGGGACAGGGCCTCAATAGCTTTCTTT. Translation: CASSYSRDRASIAFF.

The CDR3 protein is CASSLYVGGEREKLFF. The CDR3 coding sequence is TGTGCCAGCAGTTTATACGTAGGGGGCGAGAGAGAAAAACTGTTTTTT. The chain joins TRBV28 to TRBJ1-4, with 7 bases aligning to TRBD1. Germline CDR1 is MDHEN and CDR2 is SYDVKM. This CDR3 has 16 residues. Trimming took 1 base from V and 8 from J; bases not matched to a gene: 10.

CDR3 protein: CASSLGASGKETQYF. The CDR3 nucleotides read TGTGCCAGCAGCTTAGGAGCTAGCGGAAAAGAGACCCAGTACTTC. The rearrangement joins TRBV7-9 to TRBJ2-5; 7 bases map to TRBD2. The CDR3 spans 15 residues. V was clipped by 1 base and J by 3 bases; unmatched bases: 5. Looked up from germline, CDR1 is SEHNR and CDR2 is FQNEAQ (reference sequence).

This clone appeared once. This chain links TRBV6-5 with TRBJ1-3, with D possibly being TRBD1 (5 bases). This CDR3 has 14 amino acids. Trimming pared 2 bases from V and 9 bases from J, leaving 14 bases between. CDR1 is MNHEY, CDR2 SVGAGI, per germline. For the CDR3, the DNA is TGTGCCAGCAGTTACGGGCAGGGCGGAGGCACCATATATTTT. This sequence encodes CASSYGQGGGTIYF.

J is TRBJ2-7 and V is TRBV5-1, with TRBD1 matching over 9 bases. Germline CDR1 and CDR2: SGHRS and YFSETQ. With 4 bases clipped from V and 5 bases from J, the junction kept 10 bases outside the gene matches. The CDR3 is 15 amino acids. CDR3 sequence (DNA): TGCGCCAGCAGCATAGGGACAGGGCCGCTAAACGAGCAGTACTTC. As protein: CASSIGTGPLNEQYF.

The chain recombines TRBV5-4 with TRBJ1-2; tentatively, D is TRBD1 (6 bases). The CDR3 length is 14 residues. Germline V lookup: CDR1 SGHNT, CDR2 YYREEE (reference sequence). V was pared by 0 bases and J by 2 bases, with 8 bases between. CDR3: CASSLEQGNYGYTF. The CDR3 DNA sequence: TGTGCCAGCAGCTTGGAACAGGGAAACTATGGCTACACCTTC.

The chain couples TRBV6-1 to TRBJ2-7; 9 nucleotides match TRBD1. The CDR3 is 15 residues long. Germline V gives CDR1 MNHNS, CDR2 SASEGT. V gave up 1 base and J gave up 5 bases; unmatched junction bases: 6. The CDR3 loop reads CASSEGGTGKDEQYF. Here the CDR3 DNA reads TGTGCCAGCAGTGAAGGCGGGACAGGGAAAGACGAGCAGTACTTC.

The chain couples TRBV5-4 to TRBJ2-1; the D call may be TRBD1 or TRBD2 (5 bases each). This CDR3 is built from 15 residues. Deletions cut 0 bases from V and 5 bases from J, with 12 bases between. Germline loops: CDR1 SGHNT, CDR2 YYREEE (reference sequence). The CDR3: CASSLDGTKNNEQFF. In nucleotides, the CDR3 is TGTGCCAGCAGCTTGGACGGGACCAAGAACAATGAGCAGTTCTTC.

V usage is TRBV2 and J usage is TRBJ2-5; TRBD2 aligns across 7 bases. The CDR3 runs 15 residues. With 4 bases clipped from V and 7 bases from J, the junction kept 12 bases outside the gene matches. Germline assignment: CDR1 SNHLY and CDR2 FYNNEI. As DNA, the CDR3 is TGTGCCAGCAGTGTTGTGGTAGCGGGTCCGGTGACCCAGTACTTC. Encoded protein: CASSVVVAGPVTQYF.

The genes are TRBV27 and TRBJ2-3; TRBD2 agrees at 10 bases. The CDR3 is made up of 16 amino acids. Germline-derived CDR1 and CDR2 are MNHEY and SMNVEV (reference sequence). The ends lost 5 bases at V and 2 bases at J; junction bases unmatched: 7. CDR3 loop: CASSPRGTSATDTQYF. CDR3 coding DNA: TGTGCCAGCAGTCCACGGGGGACTAGCGCCACAGATACGCAGTATTTT.